A selection of T cell receptor beta chains follows, all from one sample in a study of CD8 T cells in ankylosing spondylitis. TCRdb called the 5' RACE reads again in MiXCR, with one record for every CDR3 protein. The data contain just over 300,000 distinct CDR3 sequences, around 21% of them singletons. The specimen was blood, either unsorted or a sorted T cell fraction (not recorded which). Source of these receptors: a female donor with ankylosing spondylitis or in good health (not recorded which). Both conserved end residues are part of each CDR3. The D gene is left open where the match is weak. Not all rows give a size; the values are once, few, many and, for expanded clones, a class.

NA,TRBV20-1,TRBJ2-5,few,TGCAGTGCTAGAGGACCACCGGGGACCCAGTACTTC,CSARGPPGTQYF
NA,TRBV12-3/TRBV12-4,TRBJ1-2,few,TGTGCCAGCAGTCCGGGACGTCGGGATGGCTACACCTTC,CASSPGRRDGYTF
NA,TRBV18,TRBJ2-1,NA,TGTGCCAGCTCACCTGGGGGAGGGACAGCATACAATGAGCAGTTCTTC,CASSPGGGTAYNEQFF
NA,TRBV20-1,TRBJ2-3,few,TGCAGTGCCCCTGACCTTGCAGATACGCAGTATTTT,CSAPDLADTQYF
TRBD2,TRBV4-3,TRBJ2-2,NA,TGCGCCAGCAGCCAAGAGACTAGCGGGATCTACGGGGAGCTGTTTTTT,CASSQETSGIYGELFF
TRBD1,TRBV12-3/TRBV12-4,TRBJ1-1,few,TGTGCCAGCAGTTTAGAGACAGGGAATAAGGCTTTCTTT,CASSLETGNKAFF
NA,TRBV6-5,TRBJ2-6,many,TGTGCCAGCAGTTACTCGGGCTCCCTGACTGGGGCCAACGTCCTGACTTTC,CASSYSGSLTGANVLTF
TRBD1,TRBV7-2,TRBJ1-6,NA,TGTGCCAGCAGCTTAGGCGACAGGGAAAATTCACCCCTCCACTTT,CASSLGDRENSPLHF
NA,TRBV6-5,TRBJ2-2,few,TGTGCCAGCGGCAAACTCACCGGGGAGCTGTTTTTT,CASGKLTGELFF
NA,TRBV29-1,TRBJ2-1,NA,TGCAGCGTTGGAAGGACAACCAACAATGAGCAGTTCTTC,CSVGRTTNNEQFF
NA,TRBV10-3,TRBJ2-5,few,TGTGCCATCAGTCTGGACAGTCAAGAGACCCAGTACTTC,CAISLDSQETQYF
NA,TRBV12-3/TRBV12-4,TRBJ2-5,few,TGTGCCAGCAGTTTTACCGCCCGACAAGAGACCCAGTACTTC,CASSFTARQETQYF
NA,TRBV7-2,TRBJ2-2,NA,TGTGCCAGCAGCTTAGCGGGACGGCCCACCGGGGAGCTGTTTTTT,CASSLAGRPTGELFF
NA,TRBV7-2,TRBJ2-1,NA,TGTGCCAGCAGCTTAGGGGGTGGGAACTACAATGAGCAGTTCTTC,CASSLGGGNYNEQFF
NA,TRBV5-1,TRBJ2-1,NA,TGCGCCAGCAGCCATGGTCCTAGCTCCAATGAGCAGTTCTTC,CASSHGPSSNEQFF
NA,TRBV10-3,TRBJ2-5,NA,TGTGCCATCGGGCAGGGGGGTCTAGGTGGGGAGACCCAGTACTTC,CAIGQGGLGGETQYF
NA,TRBV12-3/TRBV12-4,TRBJ2-6,many,TGTGCCAGCTCCTTGGGACGGTCTGGGGCCAACGTCCTGACTTTC,CASSLGRSGANVLTF
NA,TRBV7-8,TRBJ2-7,NA,TGTGCCAGCAGCCCCTTTCCGGCGGGACGCTCCTACGAGCAGTACTTC,CASSPFPAGRSYEQYF
NA,TRBV9,TRBJ2-2,few,TGTGCCAGCAGCGCCCAGGGACTCCTCACCGGGGAGCTGTTTTTT,CASSAQGLLTGELFF
NA,TRBV5-1,TRBJ2-1,few,TGCGCCAGCAGCTTGGGGGTGGCCCTAGAGCAGTTCTTC,CASSLGVALEQFF
NA,TRBV20-1,TRBJ2-1,few,TGCAGTGCAACACTAGTTGAGGGTGAGCAGTTCTTC,CSATLVEGEQFF
NA,TRBV3-1,TRBJ2-5,NA,TGTGCCAGCAGCCAAGTAGCTAACCCAATCCAAGAGACCCAGTACTTC,CASSQVANPIQETQYF
NA,TRBV5-6,TRBJ1-2,few,TGTGCCAGCAGCACCCTAGATTATGGCTACACCTTC,CASSTLDYGYTF
NA,TRBV18,TRBJ2-5,NA,TGTGCCAGCTCCCAGGACCCGGCAGAGACCCAGTACTTC,CASSQDPAETQYF
NA,TRBV12-3/TRBV12-4,TRBJ2-1,NA,TGTGCCAGCAGTTTGCGGAGCAGGGTCAATGAGCAGTTCTTC,CASSLRSRVNEQFF
TRBD2,TRBV20-1,TRBJ2-3,NA,TGCAGTGCTAGCGGGCTAGCGGGTCCCACAGATACGCAGTATTTT,CSASGLAGPTDTQYF
NA,TRBV9,TRBJ2-2,NA,TGTGCCAGCAGCGGAAGGGGACGGAGCACCGGGGAGCTGTTTTTT,CASSGRGRSTGELFF
TRBD1,TRBV25-1,TRBJ1-1,few,TGTGCCAGCAGTGGGACAGGGTACGGTGAAGCTTTCTTT,CASSGTGYGEAFF
TRBD1,TRBV29-1,TRBJ2-4,many,TGCAGCGTTAACCGACAGGGGGCTGGCAAAAACATTCAGTACTTC,CSVNRQGAGKNIQYF
NA,TRBV20-1,TRBJ2-1,few,TGCAGTGCTAGAGTTAGCGGTCTATACAATGAGCAGTTCTTC,CSARVSGLYNEQFF
NA,TRBV20-1,TRBJ1-5,many,TGCAGTGCTAGAGGGAGAGATCAGCCCCAGCATTTT,CSARGRDQPQHF
NA,TRBV3-1,TRBJ1-4,NA,TGTGCCAGCAGCCAAGATATCGCAACTAATGAAAAACTGTTTTTT,CASSQDIATNEKLFF